This T cell receptor beta chain emerged from a study of T cells in Graves' hyperthyroidism and ophthalmopathy. The germline gives CDR1 GTSNPN, CDR2 SVGIG (reference sequence). This CDR3 spans 14 amino acids. With 4 bases removed from V and 0 bases from J, the gap between germline ends came to 7 bases. There were TCR beta CDR3 regions amplified from RNA transcripts. The TCR CDR3 first-round RT-PCR relied on the HTBI primer set. TCRdb reanalysed the multiplex PCR reads using MiXCR and keeps one entry per CDR3 protein. The sample lists under 750,000 distinct CDR3 sequences, roughly a sixth occurring once.

The V call is TRBV30, the J call TRBJ2-6; unclear D gene. Source material: blood. This clonotype was obtained from a woman aged 45 to 65 with Graves' hyperthyroidism that later progressed to Graves' ophthalmopathy. The CDR3 loop is CAWTPYSGANVLTF. The CDR3 region has the DNA TGTGCCTGGACCCCCTACTCTGGGGCCAACGTCCTGACTTTC.